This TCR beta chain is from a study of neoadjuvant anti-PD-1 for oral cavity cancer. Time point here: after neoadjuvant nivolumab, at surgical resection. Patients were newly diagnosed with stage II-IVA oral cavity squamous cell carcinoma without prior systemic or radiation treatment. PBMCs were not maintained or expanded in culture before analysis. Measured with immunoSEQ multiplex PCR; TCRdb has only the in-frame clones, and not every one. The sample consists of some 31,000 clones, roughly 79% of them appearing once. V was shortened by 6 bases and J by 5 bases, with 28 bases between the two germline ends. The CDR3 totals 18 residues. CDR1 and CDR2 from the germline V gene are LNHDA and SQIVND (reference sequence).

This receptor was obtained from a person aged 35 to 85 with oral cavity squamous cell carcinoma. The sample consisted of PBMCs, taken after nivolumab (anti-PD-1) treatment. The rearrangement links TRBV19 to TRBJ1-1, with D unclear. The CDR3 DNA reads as TGTGCCAGTAGACCCCTCCCGACTTGGCAAACCGAGAGGACTGAAGCTTTCTTT. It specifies CASRPLPTWQTERTEAFF.